The 23 T cell receptor beta chains below all came from one sample that was sequenced in a study of T cells after posttransplantation cyclophosphamide. Assay: immunoSEQ multiplex PCR; the TCRdb copy retains only in-frame clones and omits some. This table holds several thousand clones, about 72% found once. Treatment was busulfan-fludarabine conditioning, a marrow graft, and cyclophosphamide on days +3 and +4. Material: PBMCs, obtained 362 days after allogeneic stem cell transplant with posttransplant cyclophosphamide. The receptors were gathered from a male patient between 55 and 70 years old who received an allogeneic stem cell transplant from an unrelated donor, was CMV-positive, and had acute GVHD only. A share of the T cells may be of graft donor origin.

In this sample, this clone turned up a few times. The chain employs TRBV12-5 and TRBJ1-1; TRBD1 agrees at 8 bases. V shed 6 bases, J shed 1 base, and the junction held 4 bases outside the gene matches. Germline values: CDR1 LGHNT, CDR2 FRNRAP. This CDR3 contains 14 residues. The CDR3 coding sequence is TGTGCTAGTGGGGGTACAGGGGGGAACACTGAAGCTTTCTTT. The encoded protein is CASGGTGGNTEAFF.

The chain joins TRBV12-5 to TRBJ2-3, with D possibly TRBD2 on 5 matching bases. Looked up from germline, CDR1 is LGHNT and CDR2 is FRNRAP. The CDR3 has 16 amino acids. Trimming removed 0 bases at V and 4 bases at J, with 14 bases between. Here the CDR3 reads CASGLVVGPGSDTQYF. The CDR3 nucleotides are TGTGCTAGTGGTTTGGTAGTCGGACCGGGGTCAGATACGCAGTATTTT. The variable domain in full, with the rest retrieved from reference TRBV12-5 and TRBJ2-3, is DARVTQTPRHKVTEMGQEVTMRCQPILGHNTVFWYRQTMMQGLELLAYFRNRAPLDDSGMPKDRFSAEMPDATLATLKIQPSEPRDSAVYFCASGLVVGPGSDTQYFGPGTRLTVL.

V gene TRBV5-8 combines with J gene TRBJ1-3; D gene unclear. V lost 6 bases, J lost 1 base, and 11 bases lay in between. Germline CDR1 SGHTS, CDR2 YDEGEE. The CDR3 spans 14 residues. CDR3 bases: TGTGCCAGCATTAGCGACCGATCTGGAAACACCATATATTTT. This translates into CASISDRSGNTIYF.

As concerns this clone: A far bigger clonotype differs at one base, so this is likely a read error. Other DNA sequences in the same sample also yield this CDR3. This chain uses TRBV6-9 with TRBJ1-5, with TRBD1 matching 7 bases. The CDR3 loop spans 14 amino acids. V shed 6 bases and J 2 bases; nucleotides not matched to a gene: 4. Germline V CDR1 and CDR2: MNHGY, SVAAGI. The CDR3 protein is CASSATGGNQPQHF. Written as DNA, the CDR3 is TGTGCCAGCAGCGCAACAGGGGGCAATCAGCCCCAGCATTTT.

The rearrangement joins TRBV5-1 to TRBJ2-3; D is perhaps TRBD2 (7 bases). Germline V gene lookup returns CDR1 SGHRS and CDR2 YFSETQ. The V end was cut by 5 bases, the J end by 1 base, with 11 bases between. The CDR3 runs to 14 residues. CDR3 sequence (DNA): TGCGCCAGCAGGGGCGGGGGCCGCACAGATACGCAGTATTTT. Translating it yields CASRGGGRTDTQYF.

This chain joins TRBV5-1 and TRBJ2-3; the match to TRBD1 covers 7 bases. The J segment lost 4 bases and the V segment lost 4 bases, leaving 3 bases of the junction unmatched. Germline lookup yields CDR1 SGHRS and CDR2 YFSETQ. CDR3 length: 13 amino acids. For the CDR3, the DNA is TGCGCCAGCAGCCCACAGGGGCCAGATACGCAGTATTTT. Its translation is CASSPQGPDTQYF.

The chain links TRBV13 to TRBJ2-1; D may be TRBD2 (6 bases). The CDR3 is 16 residues long. Germline V CDR1 and CDR2: PRHDT, FYEKMQ (reference sequence). Trimming took off 10 bases at V and 0 bases at J, with 19 bases between the two ends. The CDR3: CATSPSGGVSYNEQFF. CDR3 sequence (DNA): TGTGCCACCTCCCCCAGCGGAGGGGTCTCCTACAATGAGCAGTTCTTC. The complete variable domain, with remaining parts taken from reference TRBV13 and TRBJ2-1, reads AAGVIQSPRHLIKEKRETATLKCYPIPRHDTVYWYQQGPGQDPQFLISFYEKMQSDKGSIPDRFSAQQFSDYHSELNMSSLELGDSALYFCATSPSGGVSYNEQFFGPGTRLTVL.

The chain combines TRBV5-5 with TRBJ2-5; D uncertain. The J call is in doubt because the DNA end fits TRBJ2-7 better. The CDR3 consists of 11 residues. Germline-derived CDR1 and CDR2 are SGHKS and YYEKEE (reference sequence). CDR3 residues: CASSPSYEQYF. Here the CDR3 DNA reads TGTGCCAGCAGCCCATCCTACGAGCAGTACTTC.

The chain uses TRBV11-2 and TRBJ2-7; TRBD1 agrees at 8 bases. Germline assignment: CDR1 SGHAT and CDR2 FQNNGV. The CDR3 length is 12 residues. Germline trimming cut 7 bases from V and 5 bases from J; bases unmatched to any gene: 4. The CDR3 sequence is CASTGGKNEQYF. For the CDR3, the DNA is TGTGCCAGCACAGGGGGCAAGAACGAGCAGTACTTC.

CDR3 in amino acids: CASSTTYRVGYGYTF. DNA for the CDR3: TGTGCCAGTAGTACCACCTACAGGGTAGGCTATGGCTACACCTTC. This chain links TRBV19 with TRBJ1-2; TRBD1 is a possible D gene (6 bases). V was pared by 4 bases and J by 4 bases, with 16 bases between. The germline V gene encodes CDR1 LNHDA and CDR2 SQIVND (reference sequence). CDR3 length: 15 residues. Drawing the rest from reference TRBV19 and TRBJ1-2, the complete variable domain is DGGITQSPKYLFRKEGQNVTLSCEQNLNHDAMYWYRQDPGQGLRLIYYSQIVNDFQKGDIAEGYSVSREKKESFPLTVTSAQKNPTAFYLCASSTTYRVGYGYTFGSGTRLTVV.

A note on this clone: A single base separates this from a much larger clone, so it may be a read error. The rearrangement links TRBV5-4 to TRBJ2-1; D remains unclear. The CDR3 spans 14 residues. In germline, CDR1 is SGHNT, CDR2 YYREEE (reference sequence). Deletions cut 0 bases from V and 10 bases from J, with 14 bases between. Here the CDR3 DNA reads TGTGCCAGCAGCTTGGAATCGACTCCCTACGAGCAGTTCTTC. Translated: CASSLESTPYEQFF.

The gene calls are TRBV9 and TRBJ1-3, with D possibly TRBD1 on 5 matching bases. Trimming removed 4 bases at V and 5 bases at J, with 13 bases between. There are 14 residues in the CDR3. Germline CDR1 SGDLS, CDR2 YYNGEE. The CDR3: CASSPPGGRNTIYF. Written as DNA, the CDR3 is TGTGCCAGCAGCCCACCCGGGGGGAGAAACACCATATATTTT.

This clone is labeled as medium-sized (0.01 to 0.1%). This CDR3 is also generated by other DNA sequences in the sample. The chain links TRBV7-9 to TRBJ1-3, with 7 bases aligning to TRBD1. This CDR3 contains 15 residues. Per germline, CDR1 SEHNR and CDR2 FQNEAQ (reference sequence). V was pared by 1 base and J by 4 bases, with 4 bases of the junction left unmatched. The chain's CDR3 is CASSLEQGRGNTIYF. The CDR3 DNA reads as TGTGCCAGCAGCTTAGAACAGGGGCGAGGAAACACCATATATTTT.

The chain joins TRBV11-2 to TRBJ1-6; 9 bases agree with TRBD1. J lost 10 bases, V lost 5 bases, and 9 bases had no gene match. Germline V lookup: CDR1 SGHAT, CDR2 FQNNGV. This CDR3 is 15 amino acids long. The CDR3 coding sequence is TGTGCCAGCAGCCTCAGCCGGGACAGGGTGTCACCCCTCCACTTT. Translation: CASSLSRDRVSPLHF. Drawing the rest from reference TRBV11-2 and TRBJ1-6, the complete variable domain is EAGVAQSPRYKIIEKRQSVAFWCNPISGHATLYWYQQILGQGPKLLIQFQNNGVVDDSQLPKDRFSAERLKGVDSTLKIQPAKLEDSAVYLCASSLSRDRVSPLHFGNGTRLTVT.

On this clone: At one end, the junction sequence differs from germline, possibly due to a read error. The V gene is TRBV2, the J gene TRBJ2-3, with 9 bases that match TRBD1. The length of the CDR3 is 14 residues. Germline CDR1 reads SNHLY; CDR2 reads FYNNEI. The CDR3 loop reads CVSSGDRALDTQYF. CDR3 in DNA: TGTGTCAGCTCAGGGGACAGGGCTTTAGATACGCAGTATTTT.

V usage is TRBV2 and J usage is TRBJ1-1; 8 nucleotides line up with TRBD1. Looked up from germline, CDR1 is SNHLY and CDR2 is FYNNEI. Trimming removed 6 bases from V and 1 base from J; junction bases left unmatched: 4. This CDR3 is built from 14 residues. CDR3 loop: CASSETGANTEAFF. CDR3 sequence (DNA): TGTGCCAGCAGCGAGACAGGGGCGAACACTGAAGCTTTCTTT.

V is TRBV10-3 and J is TRBJ1-3; 12 positions agree with TRBD1. Unmatched junction bases numbered 5, after V lost 8 bases and J lost 3 bases. Germline V gene data show CDR1 as ENHRY and CDR2 as SYGVKD. The CDR3 extends over 15 amino acids. CDR3 coding DNA: TGTGCCATCGGCGGGACAGGGGGCTTTGGAAACACCATATATTTT. Protein: CAIGGTGGFGNTIYF.

The rearrangement joins TRBV28 to TRBJ2-1; 11 bases line up with TRBD1. CDR1 and CDR2 (germline): MDHEN, SYDVKM. V gave up 6 bases and J gave up 5 bases; unmatched junction bases: 9. This CDR3 is built from 16 residues. CDR3 residues: CASSVSGGQGDNEQFF. CDR3 nucleotide sequence: TGTGCCAGCAGCGTATCAGGGGGACAGGGGGACAATGAGCAGTTCTTC.

The J gene is TRBJ2-7, the V gene TRBV5-6; the D is unclear. This CDR3 has 16 amino acids. Germline values: CDR1 SGHDT, CDR2 YYEEEE. V shed 1 base and J shed 4 bases, with 18 bases lying between them. The CDR3 region has the DNA TGTGCCAGCAGCTTGTTCGGAGACCGAGCCTCTTACGAGCAGTACTTC. Its translation: CASSLFGDRASYEQYF.

With respect to this clone: This specimen includes other DNA sequences encoding the same CDR3. The CDR3 nucleotides are TGTGCCAGCAGCCCGGGACTAGCGGGAAACACCGGGGAGCTGTTTTTT. As protein: CASSPGLAGNTGELFF. The chain employs TRBV7-6 and TRBJ2-2, with 13 bases lining up with TRBD2. Germline CDR1 is SGHVS and CDR2 is FNYEAQ. The CDR3 spans 16 residues. J gave up 2 bases and V 5 bases, and 2 bases lay outside the gene matches.

This clone was observed a handful of times. In nucleotides, the CDR3 is TGTGCCATCAGTGAATCTCAGCCTAGCTACACTGAAGCTTTCTTT. It yields the protein CAISESQPSYTEAFF. The rearrangement links TRBV10-3 to TRBJ1-1; unclear D gene. This CDR3 is 15 amino acids long. Germline values: CDR1 ENHRY, CDR2 SYGVKD. Deletions cut 3 bases from V and 3 bases from J, with 14 bases between.

CDR3 region: CASSPPWAWEETQYF. In nucleotides, the CDR3 is TGTGCCAGCAGCCCCCCGTGGGCCTGGGAAGAGACCCAGTACTTC. The V gene is TRBV7-9, the J gene TRBJ2-5; D remains unclear. V lost 5 bases, J lost 3 bases, and 16 bases lay in between. Germline assignment: CDR1 SEHNR and CDR2 FQNEAQ (reference sequence). There are 15 residues in the CDR3.

CDR3 amino acids: CASSLNPSISYEQYF. The CDR3 bases are TGTGCCAGCAGCTTAAACCCTAGCATTTCCTACGAGCAGTACTTC. The chain has TRBV7-2 and TRBJ2-7, with TRBD2 as a possible D gene (5 bases). Trimming pared 2 bases from V and 1 base from J, leaving 12 bases between. Germline V gene sequence: CDR1 SGHTA, CDR2 FQGNSA. CDR3 length equals 15 residues.